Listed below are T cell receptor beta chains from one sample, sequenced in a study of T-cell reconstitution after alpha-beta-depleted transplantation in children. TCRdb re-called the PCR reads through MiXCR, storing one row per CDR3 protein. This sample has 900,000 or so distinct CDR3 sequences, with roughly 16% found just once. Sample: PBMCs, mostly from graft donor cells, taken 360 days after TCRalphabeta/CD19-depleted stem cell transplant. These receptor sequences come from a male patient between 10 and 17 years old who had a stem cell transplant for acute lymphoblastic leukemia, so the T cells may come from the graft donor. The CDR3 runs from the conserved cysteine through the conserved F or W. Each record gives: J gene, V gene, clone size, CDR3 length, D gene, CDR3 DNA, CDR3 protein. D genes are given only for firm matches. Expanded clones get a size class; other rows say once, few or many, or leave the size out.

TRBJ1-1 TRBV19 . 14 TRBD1 TGTGCCAGTAGGGGGGACAGCCCTCGGAAGGGTGCTTTCTTT CASRGDSPRKGAFF
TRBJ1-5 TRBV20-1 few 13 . TGCAGTGCTAGAGGAACGGGGAATCAGCCCCAGCATTTT CSARGTGNQPQHF
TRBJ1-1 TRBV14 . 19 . TGTGCCAGCAGCCAAGTTTCGTATGCCAGGAGGGGTGAGGGCACTGAAGCTTTCTTT CASSQVSYARRGEGTEAFF
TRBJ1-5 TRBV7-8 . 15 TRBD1 TGTGCCAGCCTCAGGGGGCGTACGGGCAATCAGCCCCAGCATTTT CASLRGRTGNQPQHF
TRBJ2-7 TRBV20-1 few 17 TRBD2 TGCAGTGCCACCCTAGCGGGGCGCCTCGCCGGATCCTACGAGCAGTACTTC CSATLAGRLAGSYEQYF
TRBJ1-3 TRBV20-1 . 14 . TGCAGTGCTAGAGTGCTAGGGCCGGGAAACACCATATATTTT CSARVLGPGNTIYF
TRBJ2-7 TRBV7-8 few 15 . TGTGCCAGCAGCCCAGGGAACCGACCCATTTACGAGCAGTACTTC CASSPGNRPIYEQYF
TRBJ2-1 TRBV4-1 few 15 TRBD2 TGCGCCAGCAGCCAAGGACTAGCGGGAGTAGGTGAGCAGTTCTTC CASSQGLAGVGEQFF
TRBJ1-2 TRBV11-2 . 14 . TGTGCCAGCCAATTCAAATGGACTAACTATGGCTACACCTTC CASQFKWTNYGYTF
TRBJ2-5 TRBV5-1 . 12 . TGCGCCAGCAGCCGAGGGTTGGAGACCCAGTACTTC CASSRGLETQYF
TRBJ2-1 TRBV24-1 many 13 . TGTGCCACCCAGGGGCCTCCCTACAATGAGCAGTTCTTC CATQGPPYNEQFF
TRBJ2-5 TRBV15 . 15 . TGTGCCACCAGCAGGACAGACGGTCCCAGAGAGACCCAGTACTTC CATSRTDGPRETQYF
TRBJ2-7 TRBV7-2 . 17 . TGTGCCAGCAGCTTGAGCAGGGCAAATCCCCTCTCCTACGAGCAGTACTTC CASSLSRANPLSYEQYF
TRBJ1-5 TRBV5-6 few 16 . TGTGCCAGCAGCTTTGCGGTTACAGGGAAAAGCACGCCCCAGCATTTT CASSFAVTGKSTPQHF
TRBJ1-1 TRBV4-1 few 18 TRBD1 TGCGCCAGCAGCCACGACCCGGGGGGACAGGGGGCGAACACTGAAGCTTTCTTT CASSHDPGGQGANTEAFF
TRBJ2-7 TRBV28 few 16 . TGTGCCAGCAGTTTATCTCCTACCTCGAATAGTTACGAGCAGTACTTC CASSLSPTSNSYEQYF
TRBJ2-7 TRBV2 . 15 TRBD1 TGTGCCAGCAGGTTCGGGACAGTGGGTTCCTACGAGCAGTACTTC CASRFGTVGSYEQYF
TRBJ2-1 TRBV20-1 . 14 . TGCAGTGCTAGAGAGCTCCACTATTACAATGAGCAGTTCTTC CSARELHYYNEQFF
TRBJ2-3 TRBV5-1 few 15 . TGCGCCAGCAGCTTTGCCGACCAGCCGGGGGATACGCAGTATTTT CASSFADQPGDTQYF
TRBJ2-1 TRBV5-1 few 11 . TGCGCCAGTCTACCCTCGGGGGAGCAGTTCTTC CASLPSGEQFF
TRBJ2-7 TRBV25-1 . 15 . TGTGCCAGCACTCCCGGAGCTACGCGACCCTACGAGCAGTACTTC CASTPGATRPYEQYF
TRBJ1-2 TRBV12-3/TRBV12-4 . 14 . TGTGCCAGCAGATCTCAGGGTGAGTTCTATGGCTACACCTTC CASRSQGEFYGYTF
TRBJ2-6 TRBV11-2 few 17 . TGTGCCAGCAGCTTAGAAGGGCGGCATACTGGGGCCAACGTCCTGACTTTC CASSLEGRHTGANVLTF
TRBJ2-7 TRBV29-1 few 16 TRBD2 TGCAGCGTTGTAGGTCTAGCGGGAACCTCGAGGGTCGAGCAGTACTTC CSVVGLAGTSRVEQYF
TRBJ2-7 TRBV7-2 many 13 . TGTGCCAGCAGCTTACGGAACTCCTACGAGCAGTACTTC CASSLRNSYEQYF
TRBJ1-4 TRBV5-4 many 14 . TGTGCCAGCAGCTTAATGGTACGGGGCGAAAAACTGTTTTTT CASSLMVRGEKLFF
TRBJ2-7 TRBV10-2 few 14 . TGCGCCAGCACCAGACAGGCAGAGGGATACGAGCAGTACTTC CASTRQAEGYEQYF
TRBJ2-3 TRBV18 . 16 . TGTGCCAGCTCCCCTGACAGCGGTCTTCTCACAGATACGCAGTATTTT CASSPDSGLLTDTQYF
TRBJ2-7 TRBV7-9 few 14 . TGTGCCAGCTCGTGGGAGTTGAAGCCCTACGAGCAGTACTTC CASSWELKPYEQYF
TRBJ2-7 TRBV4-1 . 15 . TGCGCCAGCAGCCAACCGGGAGGGGGCCCCTACGAGCAGTACTTC CASSQPGGGPYEQYF
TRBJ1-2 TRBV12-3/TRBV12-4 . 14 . TGTGCCAGCACCATCAATAGGGGTTGGTATGGCTACACCTTC CASTINRGWYGYTF
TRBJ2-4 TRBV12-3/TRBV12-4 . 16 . TGTGCCAGCAGTCCTAGGCACACCATCACGGAAAACATTCAGTACTTC CASSPRHTITENIQYF
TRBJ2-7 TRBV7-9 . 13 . TGTGCCAGCCGAACGGGGGCTACCTACGAGCAGTACTTC CASRTGATYEQYF
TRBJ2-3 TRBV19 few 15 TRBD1 TGTGCCAGTAGTATTTTAGGGGGCGGCACAGATACGCAGTATTTT CASSILGGGTDTQYF
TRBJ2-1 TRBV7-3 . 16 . TGTGCCAGCAGCTTAACACCTGACTACTCCTACAATGAGCAGTTCTTC CASSLTPDYSYNEQFF
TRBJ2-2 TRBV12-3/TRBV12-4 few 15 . TGTGCCAGCAGTTCCGGGGCCGGCGGGACCGGGGAGCTGTTTTTT CASSSGAGGTGELFF
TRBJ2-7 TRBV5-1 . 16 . TGCGCCAGCAGCTTGCCAATCGAAGGGGGGGCGTACGAGCAGTACTTC CASSLPIEGGAYEQYF
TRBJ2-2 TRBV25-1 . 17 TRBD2 TGTGCCAGCAGTGAATACCTCGGGACTAGCGGGGCCGGGGAGCTGTTTTTT CASSEYLGTSGAGELFF
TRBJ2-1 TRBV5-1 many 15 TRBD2 TGCGCCAGCAGCCCCGGACTAGCGGGAGGGTATGAGCAGTTCTTC CASSPGLAGGYEQFF
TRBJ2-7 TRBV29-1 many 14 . TGCAGCGTTCCGGACGGAGGAGGACCCTACGAGCAGTACTTC CSVPDGGGPYEQYF
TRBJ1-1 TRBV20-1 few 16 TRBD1 TGCAGTGCTAGCTTGGGACAGGGTAGGGAGAACACTGAAGCTTTCTTT CSASLGQGRENTEAFF
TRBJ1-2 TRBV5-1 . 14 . TGCGCCAGCAGCTTAGAATCGGGATACTATGGCTACACCTTC CASSLESGYYGYTF
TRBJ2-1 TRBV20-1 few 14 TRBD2 TGCAGTGCTAGCGGACTAGAGACCTTTAGTGAGCAGTTCTTC CSASGLETFSEQFF
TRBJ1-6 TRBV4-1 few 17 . TGCGCCAGCAGCCAAGGGAAAGGACTTGCGAATAATTCACCCCTCCACTTT CASSQGKGLANNSPLHF
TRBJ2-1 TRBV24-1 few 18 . TGTGCCACCAGTGATTTGACAACCGGGACATCCCATTACAATGAGCAGTTCTTC CATSDLTTGTSHYNEQFF
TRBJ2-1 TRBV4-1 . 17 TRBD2 TGCGCCAGCAGCCAAGGGGGACTAGCGGTACTCTACAATGAGCAGTTCTTC CASSQGGLAVLYNEQFF
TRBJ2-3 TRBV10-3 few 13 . TGTGCCATCAGTGATCGGAGCACAGATACGCAGTATTTT CAISDRSTDTQYF
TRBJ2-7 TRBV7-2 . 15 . TGTGCCAGCAGCTTAGACAAAAACCCCGGCAACGAGCAGTACTTC CASSLDKNPGNEQYF
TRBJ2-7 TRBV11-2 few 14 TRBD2 TGTGCCAGCAGAGGACTAGCGGGAGGTCAAGAGCAGTACTTC CASRGLAGGQEQYF
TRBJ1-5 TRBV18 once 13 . TGTGCCAGCTCCATACAGGGTTCTCAGCCCCAGCATTTT CASSIQGSQPQHF